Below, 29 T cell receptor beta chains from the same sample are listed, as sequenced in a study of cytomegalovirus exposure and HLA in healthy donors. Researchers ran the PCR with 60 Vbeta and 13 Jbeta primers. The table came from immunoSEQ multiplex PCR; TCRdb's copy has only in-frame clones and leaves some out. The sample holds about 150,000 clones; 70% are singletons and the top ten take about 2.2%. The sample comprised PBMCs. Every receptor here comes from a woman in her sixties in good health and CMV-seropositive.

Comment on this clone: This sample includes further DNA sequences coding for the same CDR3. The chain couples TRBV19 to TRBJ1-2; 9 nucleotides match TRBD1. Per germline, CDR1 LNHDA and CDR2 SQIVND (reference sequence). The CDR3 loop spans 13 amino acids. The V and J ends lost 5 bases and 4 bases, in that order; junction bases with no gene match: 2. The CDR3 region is CASSPDRGYGYTF. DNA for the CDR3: TGTGCCAGTAGTCCGGACAGGGGCTATGGCTACACCTTC.

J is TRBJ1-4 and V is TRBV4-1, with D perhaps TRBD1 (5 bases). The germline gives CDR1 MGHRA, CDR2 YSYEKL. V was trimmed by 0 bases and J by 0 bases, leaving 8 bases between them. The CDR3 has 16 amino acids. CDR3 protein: CASSQDGASTNEKLFF. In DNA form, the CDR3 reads TGCGCCAGCAGCCAAGATGGGGCTTCAACTAATGAAAAACTGTTTTTT.

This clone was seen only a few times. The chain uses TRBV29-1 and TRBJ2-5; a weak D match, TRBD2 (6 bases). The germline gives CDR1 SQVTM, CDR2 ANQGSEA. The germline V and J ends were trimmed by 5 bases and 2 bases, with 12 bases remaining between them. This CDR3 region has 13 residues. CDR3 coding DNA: TGCAGCGTTTGTAGGCGGGAACAAGAGACCCAGTACTTC. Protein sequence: CSVCRREQETQYF.

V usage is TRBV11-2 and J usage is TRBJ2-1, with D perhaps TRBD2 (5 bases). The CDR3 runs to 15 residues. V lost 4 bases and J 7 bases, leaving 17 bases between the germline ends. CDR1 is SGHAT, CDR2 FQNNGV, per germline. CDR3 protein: CASSSLERTGNEQFF. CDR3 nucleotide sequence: TGTGCCAGCAGCTCCCTGGAGAGGACTGGGAATGAGCAGTTCTTC.

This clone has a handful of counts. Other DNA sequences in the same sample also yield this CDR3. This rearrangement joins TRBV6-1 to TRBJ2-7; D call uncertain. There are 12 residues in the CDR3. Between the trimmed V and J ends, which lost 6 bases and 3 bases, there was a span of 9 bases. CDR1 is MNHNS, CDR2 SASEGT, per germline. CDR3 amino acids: CASSESSYEQYF. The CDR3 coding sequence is TGTGCCAGCAGCGAGAGTAGCTACGAGCAGTACTTC.

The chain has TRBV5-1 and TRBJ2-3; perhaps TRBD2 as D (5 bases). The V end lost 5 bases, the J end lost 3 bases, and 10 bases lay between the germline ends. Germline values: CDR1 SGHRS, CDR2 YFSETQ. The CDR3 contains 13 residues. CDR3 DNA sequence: TGCGCCAGCAGTCCCGGGAATACAGATACGCAGTATTTT. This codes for CASSPGNTDTQYF.

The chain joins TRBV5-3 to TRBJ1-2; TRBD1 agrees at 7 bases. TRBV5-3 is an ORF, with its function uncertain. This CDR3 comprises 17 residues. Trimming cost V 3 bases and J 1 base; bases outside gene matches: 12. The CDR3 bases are TGTGCCAGAAGCTCGGTCGAGACAGGGAAGGATAACTATGGCTACACCTTC. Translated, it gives CARSSVETGKDNYGYTF.

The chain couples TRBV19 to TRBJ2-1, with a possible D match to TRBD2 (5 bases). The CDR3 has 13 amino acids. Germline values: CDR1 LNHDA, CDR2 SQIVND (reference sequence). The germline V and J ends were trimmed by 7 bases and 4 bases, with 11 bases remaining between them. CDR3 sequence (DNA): TGTGCCAGTACCATCGGGGTTTACAATGAGCAGTTCTTC. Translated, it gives CASTIGVYNEQFF.

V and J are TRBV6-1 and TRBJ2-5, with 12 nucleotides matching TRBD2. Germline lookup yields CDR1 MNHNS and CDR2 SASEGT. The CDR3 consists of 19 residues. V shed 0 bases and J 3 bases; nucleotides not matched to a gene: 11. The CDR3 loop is CASSEALGASSGREETQYF. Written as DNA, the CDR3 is TGTGCCAGCAGTGAAGCGCTCGGGGCCTCTAGCGGGAGGGAAGAGACCCAGTACTTC.

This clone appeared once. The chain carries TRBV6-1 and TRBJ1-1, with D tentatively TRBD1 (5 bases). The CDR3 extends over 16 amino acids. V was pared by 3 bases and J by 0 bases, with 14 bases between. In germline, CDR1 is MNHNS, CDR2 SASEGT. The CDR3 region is CASSDTGDHMNTEAFF. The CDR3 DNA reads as TGTGCCAGCAGTGACACAGGAGATCACATGAACACTGAAGCTTTCTTT.

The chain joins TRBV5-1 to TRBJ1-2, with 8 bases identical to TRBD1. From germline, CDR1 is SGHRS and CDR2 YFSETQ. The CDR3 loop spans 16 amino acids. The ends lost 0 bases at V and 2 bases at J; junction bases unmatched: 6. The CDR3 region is CASSLAGDRINYGYTF. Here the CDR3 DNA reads TGCGCCAGCAGCTTGGCCGGGGACAGGATCAACTATGGCTACACCTTC.

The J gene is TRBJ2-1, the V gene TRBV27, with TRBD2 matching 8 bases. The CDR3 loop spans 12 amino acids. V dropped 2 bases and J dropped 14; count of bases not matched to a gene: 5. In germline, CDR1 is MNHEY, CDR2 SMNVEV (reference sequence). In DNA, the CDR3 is TGTGCCAGCAGTTTACCAAGCGGGAGAGAGTTCTTC. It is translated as CASSLPSGREFF.

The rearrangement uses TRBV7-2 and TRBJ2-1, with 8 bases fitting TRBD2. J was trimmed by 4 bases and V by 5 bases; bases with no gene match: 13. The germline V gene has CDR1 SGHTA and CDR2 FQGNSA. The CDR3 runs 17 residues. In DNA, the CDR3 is TGTGCCAGCAGCCCGGGGGGTAGCGGGATAACGTACAATGAGCAGTTCTTC. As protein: CASSPGGSGITYNEQFF.

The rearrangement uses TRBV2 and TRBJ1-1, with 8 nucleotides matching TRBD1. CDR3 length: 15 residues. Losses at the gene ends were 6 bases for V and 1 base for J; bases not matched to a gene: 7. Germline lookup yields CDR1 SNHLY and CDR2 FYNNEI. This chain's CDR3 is CASRPGTGENTEAFF. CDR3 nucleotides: TGTGCCAGCAGGCCCGGGACAGGCGAGAACACTGAAGCTTTCTTT.

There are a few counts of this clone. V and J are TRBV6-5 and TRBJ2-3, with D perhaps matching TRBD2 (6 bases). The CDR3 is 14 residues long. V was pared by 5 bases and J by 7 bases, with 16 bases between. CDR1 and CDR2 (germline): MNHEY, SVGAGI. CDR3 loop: CASSSRGSGYTQYF. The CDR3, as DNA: TGTGCCAGCAGTAGTCGCGGTAGCGGTTATACGCAGTATTTT.

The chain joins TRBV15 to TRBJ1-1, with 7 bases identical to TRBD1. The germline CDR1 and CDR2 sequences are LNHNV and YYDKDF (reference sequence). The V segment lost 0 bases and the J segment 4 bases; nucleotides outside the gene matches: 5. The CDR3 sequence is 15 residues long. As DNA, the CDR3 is TGTGCCACCAGCAGAGATAGAGGGGGCTTCACTGAAGCTTTCTTT. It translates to CATSRDRGGFTEAFF.

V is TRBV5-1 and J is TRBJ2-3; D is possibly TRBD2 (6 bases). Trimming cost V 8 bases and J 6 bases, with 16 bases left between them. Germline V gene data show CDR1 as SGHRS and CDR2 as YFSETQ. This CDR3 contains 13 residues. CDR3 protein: CASAGTTTDTQYF. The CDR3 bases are TGCGCCAGTGCGGGGACCACCACCGATACGCAGTATTTT. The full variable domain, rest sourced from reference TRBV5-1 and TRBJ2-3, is KAGVTQTPRYLIKTRGQQVTLSCSPISGHRSVSWYQQTPGQGLQFLFEYFSETQRNKGNFPGRFSGRQFSNSRSEMNVSTLELGDSALYLCASAGTTTDTQYFGPGTRLTVL.

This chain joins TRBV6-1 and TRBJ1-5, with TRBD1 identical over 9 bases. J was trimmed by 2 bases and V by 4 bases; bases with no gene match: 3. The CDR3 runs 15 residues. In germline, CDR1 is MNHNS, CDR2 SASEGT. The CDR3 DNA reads TGTGCCAGCAGTGGGGGACAGGGAGGCAATCAGCCCCAGCATTTT. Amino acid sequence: CASSGGQGGNQPQHF.

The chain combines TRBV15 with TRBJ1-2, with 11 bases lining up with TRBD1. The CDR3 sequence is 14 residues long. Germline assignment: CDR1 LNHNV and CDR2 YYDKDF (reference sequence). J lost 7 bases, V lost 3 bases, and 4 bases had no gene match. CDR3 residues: CATSSGQGAFGYTF. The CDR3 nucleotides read TGTGCCACCAGCAGCGGACAGGGGGCGTTTGGCTACACCTTC.

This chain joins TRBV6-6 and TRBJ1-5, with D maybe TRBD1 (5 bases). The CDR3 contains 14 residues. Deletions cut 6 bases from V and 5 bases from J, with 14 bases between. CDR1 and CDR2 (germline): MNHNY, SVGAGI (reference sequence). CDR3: CASRDMGGYQPQHF. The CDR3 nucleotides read TGTGCCAGCAGGGACATGGGTGGATATCAGCCCCAGCATTTT.

CDR3 coding DNA: TGCGCCAGCAGCGCGACTAGGAGCTCCTACAATGAGCAGTTCTTC. It translates to CASSATRSSYNEQFF. The rearrangement links TRBV5-1 to TRBJ2-1, with D tentatively TRBD2 (6 bases). The CDR3 extends over 15 amino acids. V lost 4 bases to trimming and J lost 0 bases, with 11 bases between them. CDR1 SGHRS and CDR2 YFSETQ come from the germline V gene.

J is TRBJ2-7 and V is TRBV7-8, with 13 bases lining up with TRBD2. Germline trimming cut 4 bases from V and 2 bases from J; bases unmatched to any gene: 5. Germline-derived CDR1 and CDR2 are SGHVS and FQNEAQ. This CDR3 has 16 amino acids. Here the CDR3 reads CASSYRTSGSTYEQYF. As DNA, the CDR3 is TGTGCCAGCAGCTATCGGACTAGCGGGAGTACCTACGAGCAGTACTTC.

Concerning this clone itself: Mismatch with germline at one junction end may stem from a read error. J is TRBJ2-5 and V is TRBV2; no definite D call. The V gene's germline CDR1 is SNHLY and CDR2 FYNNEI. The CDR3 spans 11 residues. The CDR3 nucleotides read TGTGCCAGCAGTGACCAGGAGACCCAGTACTTC. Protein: CASSDQETQYF.

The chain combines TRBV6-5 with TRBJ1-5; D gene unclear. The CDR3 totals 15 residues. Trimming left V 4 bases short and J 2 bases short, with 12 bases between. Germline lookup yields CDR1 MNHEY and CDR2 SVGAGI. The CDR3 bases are TGTGCCAGCAGTTCCTTGTCCGGGGGCAATCAGCCCCAGCATTTT. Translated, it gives CASSSLSGGNQPQHF.

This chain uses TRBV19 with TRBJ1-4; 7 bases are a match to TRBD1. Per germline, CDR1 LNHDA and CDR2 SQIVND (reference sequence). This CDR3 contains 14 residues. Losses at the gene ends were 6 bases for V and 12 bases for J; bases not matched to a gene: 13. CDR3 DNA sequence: TGTGCCAGTAGCTCGTGGGGGACAGAGGAAGAACTGTTTTTT. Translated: CASSSWGTEEELFF. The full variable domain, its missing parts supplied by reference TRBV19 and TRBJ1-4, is DGGITQSPKYLFRKEGQNVTLSCEQNLNHDAMYWYRQDPGQGLRLIYYSQIVNDFQKGDIAEGYSVSREKKESFPLTVTSAQKNPTAFYLCASSSWGTEEELFFGSGTQLSVL.

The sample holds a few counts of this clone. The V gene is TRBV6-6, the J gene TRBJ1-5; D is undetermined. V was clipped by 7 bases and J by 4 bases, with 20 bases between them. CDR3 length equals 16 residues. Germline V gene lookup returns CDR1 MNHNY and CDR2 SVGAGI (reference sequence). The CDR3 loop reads CASTAISRGNNQPQHF. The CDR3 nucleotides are TGTGCCAGCACGGCCATAAGTAGAGGGAATAATCAGCCCCAGCATTTT.

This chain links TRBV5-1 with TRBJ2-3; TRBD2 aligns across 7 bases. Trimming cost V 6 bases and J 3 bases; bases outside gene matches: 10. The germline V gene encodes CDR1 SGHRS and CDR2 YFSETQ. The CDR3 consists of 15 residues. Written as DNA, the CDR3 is TGCGCCAGCACGATAGGACTAGGTGAGACAGATACGCAGTATTTT. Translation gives CASTIGLGETDTQYF.

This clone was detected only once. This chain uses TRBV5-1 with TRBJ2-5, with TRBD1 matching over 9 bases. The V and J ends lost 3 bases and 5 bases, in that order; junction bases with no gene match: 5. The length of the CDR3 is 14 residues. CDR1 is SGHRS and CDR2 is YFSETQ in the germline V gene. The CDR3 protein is CASSSTGGLETQYF. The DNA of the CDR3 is TGCGCCAGCAGCTCTACAGGGGGCCTGGAGACCCAGTACTTC.

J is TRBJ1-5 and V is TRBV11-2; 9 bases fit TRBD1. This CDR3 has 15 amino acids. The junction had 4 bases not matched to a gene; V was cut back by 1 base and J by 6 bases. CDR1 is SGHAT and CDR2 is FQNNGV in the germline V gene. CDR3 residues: CASSLGGDRVQPQHF. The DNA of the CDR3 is TGTGCCAGCAGCTTAGGAGGGGACAGGGTTCAGCCCCAGCATTTT. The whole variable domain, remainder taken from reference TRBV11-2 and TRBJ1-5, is EAGVAQSPRYKIIEKRQSVAFWCNPISGHATLYWYQQILGQGPKLLIQFQNNGVVDDSQLPKDRFSAERLKGVDSTLKIQPAKLEDSAVYLCASSLGGDRVQPQHFGDGTRLSIL.